This T cell receptor (beta chain) stems from a study of T cell responses to AZD1222 COVID-19 vaccine. This clone was seen once. Its cognate antigen is unknown. Notes on the study in general: Spike-specific TCR breadth and depth both grew after two AZD1222 doses. Most donors were white British and more were female, and clonal diversity was possibly underestimated. Baseline seropositives among AZD1222 recipients totaled only five or six. Spike-spanning, vaccine-associated CD4 TCRs were dominant at 160-218 and 743-854.

V was pared by 7 bases and J by 5 bases, with 9 bases of the junction left unmatched. CDR1 and CDR2 (germline): LNHDA, SQIVND (reference sequence). The CDR3 totals 15 residues. Profiled with immunoSEQ multiplex PCR; TCRdb holds only in-frame clones, not every one. This sample carries 75,000 to 95,000 clones, around 90% of them seen once, and the ten largest clones take less than 35%. This chain uses TRBV19 with TRBJ2-3; 10 positions match TRBD1. The sequence came from an adult who received the AZD1222 COVID-19 vaccine. The specimen was peripheral blood, collected 28 days after the second AZD1222 dose. The CDR3 is CASKPRTGGVDTQYF. The CDR3 region has the DNA TGTGCCAGTAAACCGAGGACAGGGGGGGTAGATACGCAGTATTTT.